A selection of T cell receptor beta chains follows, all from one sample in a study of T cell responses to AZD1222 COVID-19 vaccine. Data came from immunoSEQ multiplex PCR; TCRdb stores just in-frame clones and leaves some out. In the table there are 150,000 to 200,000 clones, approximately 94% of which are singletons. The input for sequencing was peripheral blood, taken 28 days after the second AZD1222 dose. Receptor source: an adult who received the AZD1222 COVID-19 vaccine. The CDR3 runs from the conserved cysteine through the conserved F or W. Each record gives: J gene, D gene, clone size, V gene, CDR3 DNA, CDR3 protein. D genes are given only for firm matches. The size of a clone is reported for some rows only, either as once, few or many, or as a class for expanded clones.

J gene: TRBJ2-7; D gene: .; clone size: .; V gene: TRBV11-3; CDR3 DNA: TGTGCCAGCAGCTTAGATCTTGACGAGCAGTACTTC; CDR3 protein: CASSLDLDEQYF
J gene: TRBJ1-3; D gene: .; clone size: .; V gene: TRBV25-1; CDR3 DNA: TGTGCCAGCAGTGCTCCAGGGTACTCTGGAAACACCATATATTTT; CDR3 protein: CASSAPGYSGNTIYF
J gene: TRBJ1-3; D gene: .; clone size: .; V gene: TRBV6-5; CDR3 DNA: TGTGCCAGCAAAAGGGACGCAGACTCTGGAAACACCATATATTTT; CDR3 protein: CASKRDADSGNTIYF
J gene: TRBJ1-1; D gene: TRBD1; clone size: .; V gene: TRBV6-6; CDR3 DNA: TGTGCCAGCAGTTTCCGGGACAGCAACACTGAAGCTTTCTTT; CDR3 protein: CASSFRDSNTEAFF
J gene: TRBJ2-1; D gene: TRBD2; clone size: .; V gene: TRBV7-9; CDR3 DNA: TGTGCCAGCAGCTTTGCCCTAGCGGGCCCTGGGGGGGGAGATGAGCAGTTCTTC; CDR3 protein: CASSFALAGPGGGDEQFF
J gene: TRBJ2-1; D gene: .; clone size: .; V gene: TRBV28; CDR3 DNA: TGTGCCAGTAGAAACAATGAGCAGTTCTTC; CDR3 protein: CASRNNEQFF
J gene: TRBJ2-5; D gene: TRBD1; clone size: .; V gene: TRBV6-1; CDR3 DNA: TGTGCCAGCAGTGAGGACAGGAGCAAGGTTGAGACCCAGTACTTC; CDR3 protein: CASSEDRSKVETQYF
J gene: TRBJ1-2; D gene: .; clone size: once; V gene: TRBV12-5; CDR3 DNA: TGTGCTAGTGGAACAGGGCGCGGCTACACCTTC; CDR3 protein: CASGTGRGYTF
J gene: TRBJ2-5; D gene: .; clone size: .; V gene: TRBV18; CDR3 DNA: TGTGCCAGCTCACCACCGGGGCCTCAAGAGACCCAGTACTTC; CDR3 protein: CASSPPGPQETQYF
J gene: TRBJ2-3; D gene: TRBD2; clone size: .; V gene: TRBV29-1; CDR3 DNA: TGCAGCACAAGCGGGAGATTAAGCACAGATACGCAGTATTTT; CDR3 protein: CSTSGRLSTDTQYF
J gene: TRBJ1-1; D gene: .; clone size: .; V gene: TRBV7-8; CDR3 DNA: TGTGCCAGCAGCTCAGCCGGGACAACGAACACTGAAGCTTTCTTT; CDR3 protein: CASSSAGTTNTEAFF
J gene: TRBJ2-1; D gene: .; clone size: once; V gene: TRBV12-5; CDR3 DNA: TGTGCTAGTGGTTTGTTTGATGAGCAGTTCTTC; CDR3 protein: CASGLFDEQFF
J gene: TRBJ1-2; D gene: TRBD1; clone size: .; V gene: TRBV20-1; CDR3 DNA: TGCAGTGCCCCACAAGGGGGCGGCTACACCTTC; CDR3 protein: CSAPQGGGYTF
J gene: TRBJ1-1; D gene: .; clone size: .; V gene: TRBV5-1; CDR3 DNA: TGCGCCAGCAGCACTATGCCGGGCCCAGGGAACACTGAAGCTTTCTTT; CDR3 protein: CASSTMPGPGNTEAFF
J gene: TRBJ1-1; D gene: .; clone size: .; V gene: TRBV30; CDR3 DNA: TGTGCCTGGAGTGGGGCTTTCTTT; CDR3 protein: CAWSGAFF
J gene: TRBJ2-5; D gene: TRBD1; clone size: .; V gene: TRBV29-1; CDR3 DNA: TGCAGCGTCACGACAGGGGCTACCGGGGAGACCCAGTACTTC; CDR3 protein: CSVTTGATGETQYF
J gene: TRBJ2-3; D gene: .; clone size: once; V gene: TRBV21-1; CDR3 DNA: TGTGCCAGCAGCAAGCTGTTGACTAGCGGCGCGCAGTATTTT; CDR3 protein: CASSKLLTSGAQYF
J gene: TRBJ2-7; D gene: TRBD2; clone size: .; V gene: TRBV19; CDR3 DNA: TGTGCCAGTAGTAGGGGAGCGGGAGCAGTATCCTACGAGCAGTACTTC; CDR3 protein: CASSRGAGAVSYEQYF
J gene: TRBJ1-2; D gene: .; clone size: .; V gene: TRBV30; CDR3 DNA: TGTGCCTGGAGACGAGGACCGGGCGGCTACACCTTC; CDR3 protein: CAWRRGPGGYTF
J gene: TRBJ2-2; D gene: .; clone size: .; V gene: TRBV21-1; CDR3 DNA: TGTGCCAGCGCGGAGGGAATGAACACCGGGGAGCTGTTTTTT; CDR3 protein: CASAEGMNTGELFF
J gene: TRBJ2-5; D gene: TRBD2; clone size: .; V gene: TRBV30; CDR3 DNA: TGTGCCTGGAGTTTAGCGGGAGGAGAGACCCAGTACTTC; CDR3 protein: CAWSLAGGETQYF
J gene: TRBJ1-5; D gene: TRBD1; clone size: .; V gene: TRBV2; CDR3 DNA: TGTGCCAGCAGTGATGACAGGGACCTCAATCAGCCCCAGCATTTT; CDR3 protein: CASSDDRDLNQPQHF
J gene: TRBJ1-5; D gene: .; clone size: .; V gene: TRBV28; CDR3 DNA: TGTGCCAGCAACCCCACGGGACCCACTCCGGCCCAGCATTTT; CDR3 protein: CASNPTGPTPAQHF
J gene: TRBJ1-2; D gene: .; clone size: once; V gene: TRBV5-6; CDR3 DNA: TGTGCCAGCAGCGACACAGGGTCCTATGGCTACACCTTC; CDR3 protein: CASSDTGSYGYTF
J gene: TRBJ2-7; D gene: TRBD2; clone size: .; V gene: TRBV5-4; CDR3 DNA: TGTGCCAGCAGCCTACCAACTAGCGGGAGGGTGGCCGAGCAGTACTTC; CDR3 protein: CASSLPTSGRVAEQYF
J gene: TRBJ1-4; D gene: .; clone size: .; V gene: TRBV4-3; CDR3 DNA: TGCGCCAGCAGCCAACCAGGGGCTAATGAAAAACTGTTTTTT; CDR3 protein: CASSQPGANEKLFF
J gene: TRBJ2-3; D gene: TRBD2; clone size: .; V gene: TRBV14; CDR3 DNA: TGTGCCAGCAGCCATAGCGGGAGGAGGACAAGCACAGATACGCAGTATTTT; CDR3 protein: CASSHSGRRTSTDTQYF
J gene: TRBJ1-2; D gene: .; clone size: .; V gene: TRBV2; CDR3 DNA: TGTGCCAGCAGTGAAGCGGGGTATGGCTACACCTTC; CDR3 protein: CASSEAGYGYTF
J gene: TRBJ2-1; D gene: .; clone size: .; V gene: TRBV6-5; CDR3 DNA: TGTGCCAGCAGGAATGTGGGAGCGAGGGACAATGAGCAGTTCTTC; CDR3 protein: CASRNVGARDNEQFF
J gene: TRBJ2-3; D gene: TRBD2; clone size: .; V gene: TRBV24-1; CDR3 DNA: TGTGCCACCAGTGATTTTGGGACTAGCAACACAGATACGCAGTATTTT; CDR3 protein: CATSDFGTSNTDTQYF
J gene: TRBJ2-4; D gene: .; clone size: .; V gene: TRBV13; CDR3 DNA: TGTGCCAGCAGCTTACTAAACTTCCGGGATGTCAAAAACATTCAGTACTTC; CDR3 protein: CASSLLNFRDVKNIQYF
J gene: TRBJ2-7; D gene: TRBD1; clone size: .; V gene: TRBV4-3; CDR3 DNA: TGCGCCAGCAGCCCATACCGGGACAGCTCCTACGAGCAGTACTTC; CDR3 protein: CASSPYRDSSYEQYF
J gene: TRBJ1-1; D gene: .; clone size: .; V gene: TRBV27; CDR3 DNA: TGTGCCAGCAGTTTAGGTGGGCTAACTGAAGCTTTCTTT; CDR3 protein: CASSLGGLTEAFF
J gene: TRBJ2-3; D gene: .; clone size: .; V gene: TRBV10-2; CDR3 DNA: TGCGCCAGCAGACTCACCCCTAGTGGTCGCACAGATACGCAGTATTTT; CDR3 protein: CASRLTPSGRTDTQYF
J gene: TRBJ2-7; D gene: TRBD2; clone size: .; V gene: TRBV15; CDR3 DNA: TGTGCCACCAGCAGGTGGGCGGGGGGGGACTACGAGCAGTACTTC; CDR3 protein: CATSRWAGGDYEQYF
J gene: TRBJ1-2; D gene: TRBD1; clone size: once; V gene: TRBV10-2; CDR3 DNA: TGCGCCAGCAGTGAGTTCAGGGGGCAAAATGGCTACACCTTC; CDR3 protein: CASSEFRGQNGYTF
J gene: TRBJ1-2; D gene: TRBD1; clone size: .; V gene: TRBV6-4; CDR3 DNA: TGTGCCAGCAGTGACTCAGTAGGGGGCGGCTATGGCTACACCTTC; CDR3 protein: CASSDSVGGGYGYTF
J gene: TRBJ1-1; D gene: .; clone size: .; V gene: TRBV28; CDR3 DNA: TGTGCCAGCAGCAAAACCAGGGGATTGAACACTGAAGCTTTCTTT; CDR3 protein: CASSKTRGLNTEAFF
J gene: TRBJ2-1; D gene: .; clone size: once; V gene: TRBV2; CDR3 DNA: TGTGCCAGCAGTGAGGGACTGAACAATGAGCAGTTCTTC; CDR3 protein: CASSEGLNNEQFF
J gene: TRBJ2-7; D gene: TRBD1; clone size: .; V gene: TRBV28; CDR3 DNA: TGTGCCAGCAGTTTCTCAGGGGGCGCCGAGTCCGAGCAGTACTTC; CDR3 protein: CASSFSGGAESEQYF
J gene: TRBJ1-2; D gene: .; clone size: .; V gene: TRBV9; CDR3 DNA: TGTGCCAGCAGCGTAGGGGGGGCTTATAATGGCTACACCTTC; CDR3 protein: CASSVGGAYNGYTF
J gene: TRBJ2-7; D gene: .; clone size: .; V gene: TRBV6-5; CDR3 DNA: TGTGCCAGCAGTTACAACAGGGACGGCGAGCAGTACTTC; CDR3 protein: CASSYNRDGEQYF
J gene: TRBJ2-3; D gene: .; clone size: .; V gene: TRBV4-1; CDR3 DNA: TGCGCCAGCAGCCTAGGTGGCTACACAGATACGCAGTATTTT; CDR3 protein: CASSLGGYTDTQYF
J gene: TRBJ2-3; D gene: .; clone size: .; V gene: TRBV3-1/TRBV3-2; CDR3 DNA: TGTGCCAGCAAGGACGTGACAGATACGCAGTATTTT; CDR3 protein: CASKDVTDTQYF
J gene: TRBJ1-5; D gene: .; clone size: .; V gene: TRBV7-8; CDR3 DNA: TGTGCCAGCAGGATGGGGGGGCCTTATAGCAATCAGCCCCAGCATTTT; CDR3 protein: CASRMGGPYSNQPQHF
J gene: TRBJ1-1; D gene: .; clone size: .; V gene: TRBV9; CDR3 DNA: TGTGCCAGCAGCGCCATACAGTATTCTGAAGCTTTCTTT; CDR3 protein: CASSAIQYSEAFF
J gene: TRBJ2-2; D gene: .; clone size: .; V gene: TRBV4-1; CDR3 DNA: TGCGCCAGCAGCCAAGTATTGACCGGGGAGCTGTTTTTT; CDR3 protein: CASSQVLTGELFF
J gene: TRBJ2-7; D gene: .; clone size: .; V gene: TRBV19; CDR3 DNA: TGTGCCAGCAGGGCGGCAGGGGTCAGCTACGAGCAGTACTTC; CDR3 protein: CASRAAGVSYEQYF
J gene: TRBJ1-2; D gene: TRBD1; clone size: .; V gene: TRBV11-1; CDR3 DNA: TGTGCCAGCAGCCTACAGGGGCAGGGCTACACCTTC; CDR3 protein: CASSLQGQGYTF
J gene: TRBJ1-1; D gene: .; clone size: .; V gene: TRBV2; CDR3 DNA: TGTGCCAGCAGTGAAACACCGGGGGGGAACACTGAAGCTTTCTTT; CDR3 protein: CASSETPGGNTEAFF
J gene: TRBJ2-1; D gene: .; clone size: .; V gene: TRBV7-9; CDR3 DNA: TGTGCCAGCAGCTCCCGGGGCCCCTACAATGAGCAGTTCTTC; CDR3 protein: CASSSRGPYNEQFF
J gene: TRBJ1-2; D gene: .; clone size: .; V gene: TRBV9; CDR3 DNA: TGTGCCAGCAGCGTAGGGGGGTCGGCAGCTTATTATGGCTACACCTTC; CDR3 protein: CASSVGGSAAYYGYTF
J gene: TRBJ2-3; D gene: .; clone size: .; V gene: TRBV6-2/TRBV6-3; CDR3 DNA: TGTGCCAGCAGTTACGGTGGAACTAGCTCCACAGATACGCAGTATTTT; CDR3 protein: CASSYGGTSSTDTQYF
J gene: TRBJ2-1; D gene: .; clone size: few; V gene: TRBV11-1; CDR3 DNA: TGTGCCAGCAGCTTAAGGTACAGGGTAGGTGAGCAGTTCTTC; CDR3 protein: CASSLRYRVGEQFF
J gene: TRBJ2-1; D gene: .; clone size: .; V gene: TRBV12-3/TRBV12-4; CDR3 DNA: TGTGCCAGCAGGGAAGTGGACAATGAGCAGTTCTTC; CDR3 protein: CASREVDNEQFF
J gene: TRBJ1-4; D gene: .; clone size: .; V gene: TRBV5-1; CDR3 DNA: TGCGCCAGCAGCTGGACAGCCTCTAATGAAAAACTGTTTTTT; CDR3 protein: CASSWTASNEKLFF
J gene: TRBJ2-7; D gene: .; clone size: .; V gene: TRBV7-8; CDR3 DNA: TGTGCCAGCAGCGGCAGGGACCGAGGCTCCTACGAGCAGTACTTC; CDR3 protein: CASSGRDRGSYEQYF
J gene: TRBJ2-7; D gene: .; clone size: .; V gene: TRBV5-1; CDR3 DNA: TGCGCCAGCAGCTTGGCTGGGAACAACGAGCAGTACTTC; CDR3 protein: CASSLAGNNEQYF
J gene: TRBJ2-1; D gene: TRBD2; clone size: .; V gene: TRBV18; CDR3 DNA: TGTGCCAGCTCACTCCTGTACCAGCGGGAGGGTCAAGCTAATGAGCAGTTCTTC; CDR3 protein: CASSLLYQREGQANEQFF
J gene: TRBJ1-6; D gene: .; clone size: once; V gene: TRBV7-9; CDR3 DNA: TGTGCCAGCAGCCCAGGGGAATCACCCCTCCACTTT; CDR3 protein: CASSPGESPLHF